This note documents a single T cell receptor (beta chain) sequence. The sample comes from a study of PD-L1 blockade in urothelial cancer. Sample time point: pretreatment peripheral blood. The CDR3 length is 14 residues. V dropped 3 bases and J dropped 4; count of bases not matched to a gene: 4. CDR1 and CDR2 (germline): KGHSH, LQKENI. Method: immunoSEQ multiplex PCR; TCRdb's copy keeps in-frame clones and lacks some. Among 43,000 or so clones listed, more than 75% were seen once. The sequence was obtained from a man aged 55-75 years with urothelial cancer. Specimen: PBMCs, collected around atezolizumab (anti-PD-L1) treatment. This rearrangement joins TRBV18 to TRBJ1-1, with 8 bases that match TRBD1. CDR3 DNA sequence: TGTGCCAGCTCACCCTCAGGGGGCGTCACTGAAGCTTTCTTT. This translates into CASSPSGGVTEAFF.